A selection of T cell receptor beta chains follows, all from one sample in a study of T-cell reconstitution after alpha-beta-depleted transplantation in children. TCRdb fed the PCR reads into MiXCR, producing one record per CDR3 protein. The data show about 350,000 distinct CDR3 sequences, with 15% to 20% seen just once and just over 40% held by the top ten. Sequencing used PBMCs, mostly from graft donor cells, obtained 360 days after TCRalphabeta/CD19-depleted stem cell transplant. The receptor source for this set is a male patient aged 2-10 years who had a stem cell transplant for acute lymphoblastic leukemia, so the T cells may come from the graft donor. The CDR3 runs from the conserved cysteine through the conserved F or W. The order of the fields is V gene, CDR3 length, D gene, clone size, J gene, CDR3 DNA, CDR3 protein. D genes are given only for firm matches. Only part of the rows carry a size: once, few, many, or a class if the clone is expanded.

V gene: TRBV20-1; CDR3 length: 11; D gene: -; clone size: many; J gene: TRBJ2-5; CDR3 DNA: TGCAGTGCTCAGGTGGAAGAGACCCAGTACTTC; CDR3 protein: CSAQVEETQYF
V gene: TRBV6-6; CDR3 length: 13; D gene: -; clone size: -; J gene: TRBJ1-1; CDR3 DNA: TGTGCCAGCAGTTACTCGAAGGGCGCAGGAGCTTTCTTT; CDR3 protein: CASSYSKGAGAFF
V gene: TRBV12-3/TRBV12-4; CDR3 length: 15; D gene: -; clone size: few; J gene: TRBJ2-3; CDR3 DNA: TGTGCCAGCAGTTTAGACATCCAGCGCACAGATACGCAGTATTTT; CDR3 protein: CASSLDIQRTDTQYF
V gene: TRBV7-2; CDR3 length: 15; D gene: -; clone size: -; J gene: TRBJ2-5; CDR3 DNA: TGTGCCAGCAGCTTAGTAGGGGGGGAGGTCTTGACCCAGTACTTC; CDR3 protein: CASSLVGGEVLTQYF
V gene: TRBV20-1; CDR3 length: 14; D gene: -; clone size: few; J gene: TRBJ1-1; CDR3 DNA: TGCAGTGCTAGAGAGGACAGATCGAACACTGAAGCTTTCTTT; CDR3 protein: CSAREDRSNTEAFF
V gene: TRBV5-1; CDR3 length: 15; D gene: -; clone size: many; J gene: TRBJ2-5; CDR3 DNA: TGCGCCAGCAGCTCCCAGACTAGGCCTGGAGAGACCCAGTACTTC; CDR3 protein: CASSSQTRPGETQYF
V gene: TRBV12-3/TRBV12-4; CDR3 length: 16; D gene: -; clone size: -; J gene: TRBJ1-3; CDR3 DNA: TGTGCCAGCAGTTTATACAGCGTCGGGACTGGAAACACCATATATTTT; CDR3 protein: CASSLYSVGTGNTIYF
V gene: TRBV9; CDR3 length: 16; D gene: -; clone size: few; J gene: TRBJ2-1; CDR3 DNA: TGTGCCAGCAGCGCCCCGACAGACCAGGGTTACAATGAGCAGTTCTTC; CDR3 protein: CASSAPTDQGYNEQFF
V gene: TRBV7-9; CDR3 length: 10; D gene: -; clone size: few; J gene: TRBJ1-2; CDR3 DNA: TGTGCCAGCGTCCCTTATGGCTACACCTTC; CDR3 protein: CASVPYGYTF
V gene: TRBV5-1; CDR3 length: 14; D gene: TRBD1; clone size: few; J gene: TRBJ2-1; CDR3 DNA: TGCGCCAGCAGCGGCCGAGGGGACAGGGATGAGCAGTTCTTC; CDR3 protein: CASSGRGDRDEQFF
V gene: TRBV27; CDR3 length: 13; D gene: -; clone size: few; J gene: TRBJ1-5; CDR3 DNA: TGTGCCAGCAGTTTAAGGGAATGGCAGCCCCAGCATTTT; CDR3 protein: CASSLREWQPQHF
V gene: TRBV28; CDR3 length: 14; D gene: TRBD1; clone size: many; J gene: TRBJ2-7; CDR3 DNA: TGTGCCAGCAGTTTTCCAGGGGGCGATTACGAGCAGTACTTC; CDR3 protein: CASSFPGGDYEQYF
V gene: TRBV15; CDR3 length: 16; D gene: -; clone size: -; J gene: TRBJ2-1; CDR3 DNA: TGTGCCACCAGCAGAGATCCCCCGTGGGCTTACAATGAGCAGTTCTTC; CDR3 protein: CATSRDPPWAYNEQFF
V gene: TRBV7-2; CDR3 length: 16; D gene: TRBD2; clone size: -; J gene: TRBJ2-2; CDR3 DNA: TGTGCCAGCAGCTTCGCTAGCGGTACGAACACCGGGGAGCTGTTTTTT; CDR3 protein: CASSFASGTNTGELFF
V gene: TRBV12-3/TRBV12-4; CDR3 length: 13; D gene: -; clone size: -; J gene: TRBJ2-5; CDR3 DNA: TGTGCCAGCAGTTCCCCGGGGATGGAGACCCAGTACTTC; CDR3 protein: CASSSPGMETQYF
V gene: TRBV6-1; CDR3 length: 13; D gene: -; clone size: -; J gene: TRBJ2-3; CDR3 DNA: TGTGCCAGCAGGCGAACCCCCACAGATACGCAGTATTTT; CDR3 protein: CASRRTPTDTQYF
V gene: TRBV3-1; CDR3 length: 16; D gene: -; clone size: few; J gene: TRBJ1-4; CDR3 DNA: TGTGCCAGCAGCCAGGCAATAGCAGCGGGATGGGAAAAACTGTTTTTT; CDR3 protein: CASSQAIAAGWEKLFF
V gene: TRBV4-1; CDR3 length: 18; D gene: -; clone size: few; J gene: TRBJ2-1; CDR3 DNA: TGCGCCAGCAGCCAGGAAGCTTTTCGCGGCACATCCTACAATGAGCAGTTCTTC; CDR3 protein: CASSQEAFRGTSYNEQFF
V gene: TRBV9; CDR3 length: 16; D gene: -; clone size: few; J gene: TRBJ2-1; CDR3 DNA: TGTGCCAGCAGCGTAGTTGACCCCGGGGACTACAATGAGCAGTTCTTC; CDR3 protein: CASSVVDPGDYNEQFF
V gene: TRBV20-1; CDR3 length: 18; D gene: -; clone size: -; J gene: TRBJ1-2; CDR3 DNA: TGCAGTGCTAGAGATCGCGGCAGGCAAGGAATTCCTAACTATGGCTACACCTTC; CDR3 protein: CSARDRGRQGIPNYGYTF
V gene: TRBV9; CDR3 length: 17; D gene: -; clone size: few; J gene: TRBJ2-1; CDR3 DNA: TGTGCCAGCAGCGTAGCCCCCTTTTTTGGGATTGAGAATGAGCAGTTCTTC; CDR3 protein: CASSVAPFFGIENEQFF
V gene: TRBV4-1; CDR3 length: 14; D gene: -; clone size: few; J gene: TRBJ2-3; CDR3 DNA: TGCGCCAGCAGCTCGGCTAGGGTCACAGATACGCAGTATTTT; CDR3 protein: CASSSARVTDTQYF
V gene: TRBV7-8; CDR3 length: 14; D gene: -; clone size: -; J gene: TRBJ1-1; CDR3 DNA: TGTGCCAGCAGCTTAGACAGGGATCTCGGTGGAGCTTTCTTT; CDR3 protein: CASSLDRDLGGAFF
V gene: TRBV4-3; CDR3 length: 15; D gene: -; clone size: -; J gene: TRBJ2-5; CDR3 DNA: TGCGCCAGCAGCCAATCCGGACATGTACAAGAGACCCAGTACTTC; CDR3 protein: CASSQSGHVQETQYF
V gene: TRBV10-3; CDR3 length: 15; D gene: -; clone size: -; J gene: TRBJ2-2; CDR3 DNA: TGTGCCAGCGTAGACCAACGGGCCGCCACCGGGGAGCTGTTTTTT; CDR3 protein: CASVDQRAATGELFF
V gene: TRBV4-3; CDR3 length: 13; D gene: -; clone size: many; J gene: TRBJ2-3; CDR3 DNA: TGCGCCAGCAGCCCGGTATGGGGAGATACGCAGTATTTT; CDR3 protein: CASSPVWGDTQYF
V gene: TRBV4-3; CDR3 length: 15; D gene: TRBD1; clone size: few; J gene: TRBJ2-7; CDR3 DNA: TGCGCCAGCAGCCAAGAGGGGACAGGGGGATACGAGCAGTACTTC; CDR3 protein: CASSQEGTGGYEQYF
V gene: TRBV29-1; CDR3 length: 14; D gene: TRBD2; clone size: -; J gene: TRBJ2-7; CDR3 DNA: TGCAGCGTTTACCTTAGCGGGAGAGCTTACGAGCAGTACTTC; CDR3 protein: CSVYLSGRAYEQYF
V gene: TRBV28; CDR3 length: 16; D gene: -; clone size: -; J gene: TRBJ1-4; CDR3 DNA: TGTGCCAGCAGTCCACCTCAAACGGGGAAGGACGAAAAACTGTTTTTT; CDR3 protein: CASSPPQTGKDEKLFF
V gene: TRBV20-1; CDR3 length: 16; D gene: -; clone size: -; J gene: TRBJ1-5; CDR3 DNA: TGCAGTGCTAGATCCTATAATGGCGGGGTCAATCAGCCCCAGCATTTT; CDR3 protein: CSARSYNGGVNQPQHF
V gene: TRBV7-8; CDR3 length: 17; D gene: TRBD2; clone size: many; J gene: TRBJ2-3; CDR3 DNA: TGTGCCAGCAGCCCAAAGGGACTAGCGTCTAGCACAGATACGCAGTATTTT; CDR3 protein: CASSPKGLASSTDTQYF
V gene: TRBV28; CDR3 length: 13; D gene: -; clone size: few; J gene: TRBJ2-7; CDR3 DNA: TGTGCCAGCAGTCCAGGGGCAGAGGGCGAGCAGTACTTC; CDR3 protein: CASSPGAEGEQYF
V gene: TRBV6-2/TRBV6-3; CDR3 length: 12; D gene: -; clone size: -; J gene: TRBJ2-7; CDR3 DNA: TGTGCCACCGGGGAGAGCTCCTACGAGCAGTACTTC; CDR3 protein: CATGESSYEQYF
V gene: TRBV4-2; CDR3 length: 14; D gene: -; clone size: few; J gene: TRBJ2-1; CDR3 DNA: TGTGCCAGCAGCCAAGCGGGTCTGTACAATGAGCAGTTCTTC; CDR3 protein: CASSQAGLYNEQFF
V gene: TRBV4-2; CDR3 length: 15; D gene: -; clone size: few; J gene: TRBJ2-5; CDR3 DNA: TGTGCCAGCAGCCAAGTATGGACATACCAAGAGACCCAGTACTTC; CDR3 protein: CASSQVWTYQETQYF
V gene: TRBV6-1; CDR3 length: 14; D gene: TRBD2; clone size: -; J gene: TRBJ2-7; CDR3 DNA: TGTGCCAGCAAGGGGCGGGAGGGCTTTTCGGAGCAGTACTTC; CDR3 protein: CASKGREGFSEQYF
V gene: TRBV4-3; CDR3 length: 17; D gene: -; clone size: -; J gene: TRBJ2-2; CDR3 DNA: TGCGCCAGCAGTCGGGGTACGGCGGAAATGAACACCGGGGAGCTGTTTTTT; CDR3 protein: CASSRGTAEMNTGELFF
V gene: TRBV14; CDR3 length: 12; D gene: -; clone size: -; J gene: TRBJ2-7; CDR3 DNA: TGTGCCAGCAGTTCTTTCGGGCGCGAGCAGTACTTC; CDR3 protein: CASSSFGREQYF
V gene: TRBV6-1; CDR3 length: 18; D gene: TRBD1; clone size: -; J gene: TRBJ1-6; CDR3 DNA: TGTGCCAGCAGACTTCTCTCGGGGACGACAGGGACTAATTCACCCCTCCACTTT; CDR3 protein: CASRLLSGTTGTNSPLHF
V gene: TRBV20-1; CDR3 length: 14; D gene: TRBD1; clone size: few; J gene: TRBJ1-4; CDR3 DNA: TGCAGTGCCACCTCCGGGACAGTCCGTGAAAAACTGTTTTTT; CDR3 protein: CSATSGTVREKLFF
V gene: TRBV7-9; CDR3 length: 17; D gene: -; clone size: -; J gene: TRBJ2-5; CDR3 DNA: TGTGCCAGCAGCTTAGAAGGTGGCCGGGACATCCAAGAGACCCAGTACTTC; CDR3 protein: CASSLEGGRDIQETQYF
V gene: TRBV12-3/TRBV12-4; CDR3 length: 16; D gene: TRBD1; clone size: few; J gene: TRBJ2-7; CDR3 DNA: TGTGCCAGCAGTTTAATACGGGACAGATCGTCCTACGAGCAGTACTTC; CDR3 protein: CASSLIRDRSSYEQYF
V gene: TRBV20-1; CDR3 length: 12; D gene: -; clone size: few; J gene: TRBJ1-4; CDR3 DNA: TGCAGTGCTAGGGGTTTTCGGGAAAAACTGTTTTTT; CDR3 protein: CSARGFREKLFF
V gene: TRBV10-3; CDR3 length: 14; D gene: -; clone size: few; J gene: TRBJ1-2; CDR3 DNA: TGTGCCATCAGTGTAGAACTTACAGGGATCGGCTACACCTTC; CDR3 protein: CAISVELTGIGYTF
V gene: TRBV19; CDR3 length: 14; D gene: -; clone size: -; J gene: TRBJ2-2; CDR3 DNA: TGTGCCAGTAGTGGGTTCCTGAACACCGGGGAGCTGTTTTTT; CDR3 protein: CASSGFLNTGELFF
V gene: TRBV5-1; CDR3 length: 13; D gene: -; clone size: -; J gene: TRBJ1-1; CDR3 DNA: TGCGCCAGCAAGGGGGGAGGGAACACTGAAGCTTTCTTT; CDR3 protein: CASKGGGNTEAFF
V gene: TRBV4-2; CDR3 length: 17; D gene: TRBD1; clone size: few; J gene: TRBJ2-2; CDR3 DNA: TGTGCCAGCAGCCAAGATCATGGGACAGGGGTCACCGGGGAGCTGTTTTTT; CDR3 protein: CASSQDHGTGVTGELFF
V gene: TRBV7-2; CDR3 length: 14; D gene: -; clone size: -; J gene: TRBJ1-5; CDR3 DNA: TGTGCCAGCAGCGACGGGGTTCTGAATCAGCCCCAGCATTTT; CDR3 protein: CASSDGVLNQPQHF